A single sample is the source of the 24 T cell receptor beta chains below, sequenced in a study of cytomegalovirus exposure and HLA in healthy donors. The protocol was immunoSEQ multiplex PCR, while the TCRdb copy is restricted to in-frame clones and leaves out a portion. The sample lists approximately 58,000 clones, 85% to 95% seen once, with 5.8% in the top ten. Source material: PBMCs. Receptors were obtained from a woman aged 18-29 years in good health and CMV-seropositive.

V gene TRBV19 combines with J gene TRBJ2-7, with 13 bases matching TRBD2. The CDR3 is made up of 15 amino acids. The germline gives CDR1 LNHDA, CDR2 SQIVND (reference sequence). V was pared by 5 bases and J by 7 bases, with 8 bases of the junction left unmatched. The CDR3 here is CASSPGLAGELEQYF. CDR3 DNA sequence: TGTGCCAGTAGTCCCGGACTAGCGGGGGAGCTTGAGCAGTACTTC.

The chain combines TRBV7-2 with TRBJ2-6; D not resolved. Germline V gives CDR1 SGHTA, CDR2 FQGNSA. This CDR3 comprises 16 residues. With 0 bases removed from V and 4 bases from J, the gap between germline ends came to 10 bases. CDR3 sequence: CASSLALGVGANVLTF. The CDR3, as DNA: TGTGCCAGCAGCTTAGCCCTAGGAGTGGGGGCCAACGTCCTGACTTTC.

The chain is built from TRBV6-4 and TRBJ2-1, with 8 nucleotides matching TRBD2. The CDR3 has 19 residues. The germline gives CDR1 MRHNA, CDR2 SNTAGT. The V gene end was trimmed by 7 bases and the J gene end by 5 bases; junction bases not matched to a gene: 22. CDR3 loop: CASTERLARCLNHHNEQFF. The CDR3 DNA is TGTGCCAGCACCGAGCGACTAGCGAGGTGCCTAAACCACCACAATGAGCAGTTCTTC.

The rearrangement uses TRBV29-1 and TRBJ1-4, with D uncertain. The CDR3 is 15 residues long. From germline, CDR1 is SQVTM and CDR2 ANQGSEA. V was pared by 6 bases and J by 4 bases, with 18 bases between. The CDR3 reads CSVQSGREYNEKLFF. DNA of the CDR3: TGCAGCGTCCAGTCGGGGAGGGAGTATAATGAAAAACTGTTTTTT.

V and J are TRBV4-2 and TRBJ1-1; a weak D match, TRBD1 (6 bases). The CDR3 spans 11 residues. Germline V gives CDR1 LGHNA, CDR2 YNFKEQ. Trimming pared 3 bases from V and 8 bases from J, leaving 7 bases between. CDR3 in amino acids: CASSQGTEAFF. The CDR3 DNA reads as TGTGCCAGCAGCCAGGGGACAGAAGCTTTCTTT.

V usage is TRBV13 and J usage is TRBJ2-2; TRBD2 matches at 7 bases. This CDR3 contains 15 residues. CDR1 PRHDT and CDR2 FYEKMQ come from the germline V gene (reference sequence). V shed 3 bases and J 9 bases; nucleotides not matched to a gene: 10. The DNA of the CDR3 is TGTGCCAGCAGCTTGGGGGGGACTGGCCGCCGGGAGCTGTTTTTT. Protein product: CASSLGGTGRRELFF.

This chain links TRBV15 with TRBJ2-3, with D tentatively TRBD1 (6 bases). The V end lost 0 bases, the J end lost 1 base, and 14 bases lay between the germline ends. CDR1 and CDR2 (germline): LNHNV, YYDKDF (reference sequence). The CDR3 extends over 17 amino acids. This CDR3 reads CATSRDSQGGGTDTQYF. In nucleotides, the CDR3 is TGTGCCACCAGCAGAGATTCTCAAGGGGGTGGCACAGATACGCAGTATTTT.

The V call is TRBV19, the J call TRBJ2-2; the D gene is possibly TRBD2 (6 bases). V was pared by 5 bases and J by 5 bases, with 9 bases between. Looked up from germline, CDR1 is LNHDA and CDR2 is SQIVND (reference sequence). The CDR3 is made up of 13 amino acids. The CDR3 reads CASSLEGTGELFF. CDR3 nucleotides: TGTGCCAGTAGTCTGGAGGGAACCGGGGAGCTGTTTTTT.

The CDR3 here is CASSSGTSVTGELFF. The DNA of the CDR3 is TGTGCCAGTAGTTCTGGGACTAGCGTCACCGGGGAGCTGTTTTTT. The chain uses TRBV19 and TRBJ2-2, with 10 bases matching TRBD2. This CDR3 has 15 amino acids. With V trimmed by 5 bases and J by 4 bases, 4 bases remained unmatched. Germline assignment: CDR1 LNHDA and CDR2 SQIVND (reference sequence).

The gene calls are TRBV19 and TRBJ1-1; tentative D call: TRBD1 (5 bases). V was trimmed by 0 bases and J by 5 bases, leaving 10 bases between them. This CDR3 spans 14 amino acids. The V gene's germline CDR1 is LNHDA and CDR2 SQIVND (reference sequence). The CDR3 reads CASSIDPGRTEAFF. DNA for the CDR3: TGTGCCAGTAGTATAGATCCAGGGCGGACTGAAGCTTTCTTT.

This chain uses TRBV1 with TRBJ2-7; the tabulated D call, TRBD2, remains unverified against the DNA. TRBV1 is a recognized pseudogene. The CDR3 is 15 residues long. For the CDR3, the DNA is TGCACCAGCAGCCAAGATCTCAAGGTAGCGGGAGTACAGTACTTC. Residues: CTSSQDLKVAGVQYF.

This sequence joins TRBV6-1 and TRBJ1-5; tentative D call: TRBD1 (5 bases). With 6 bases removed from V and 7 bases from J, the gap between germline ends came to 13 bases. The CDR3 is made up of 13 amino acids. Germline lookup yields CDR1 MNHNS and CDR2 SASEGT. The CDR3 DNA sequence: TGTGCCAGCAGGATGGGGGGTGCCCAGCCCCAGCATTTT. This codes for CASRMGGAQPQHF.

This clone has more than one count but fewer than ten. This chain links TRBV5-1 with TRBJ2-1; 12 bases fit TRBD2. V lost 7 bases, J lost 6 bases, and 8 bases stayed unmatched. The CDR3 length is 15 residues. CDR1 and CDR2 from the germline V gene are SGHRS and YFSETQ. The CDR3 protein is CASQTSGSQGNEQFF. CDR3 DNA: TGCGCCAGCCAGACTAGCGGGAGTCAAGGCAATGAGCAGTTCTTC.

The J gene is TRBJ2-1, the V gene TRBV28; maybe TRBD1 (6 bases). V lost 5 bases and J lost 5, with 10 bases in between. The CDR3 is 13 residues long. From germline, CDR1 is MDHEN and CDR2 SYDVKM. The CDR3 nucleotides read TGTGCCAGCAGTATAGGGGGAAACAATGAGCAGTTCTTC. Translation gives CASSIGGNNEQFF. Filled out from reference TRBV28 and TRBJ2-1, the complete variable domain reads DVKVTQSSRYLVKRTGEKVFLECVQDMDHENMFWYRQDPGLGLRLIYFSYDVKMKEKGDIPEGYSVSREKKERFSLILESASTNQTSMYLCASSIGGNNEQFFGPGTRLTVL.

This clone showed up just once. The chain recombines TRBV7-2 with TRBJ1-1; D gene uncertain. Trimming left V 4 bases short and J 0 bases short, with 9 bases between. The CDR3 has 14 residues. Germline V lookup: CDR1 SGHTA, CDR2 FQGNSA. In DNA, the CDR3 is TGTGCCAGCAGCTGGGCTGCCATGAACACTGAAGCTTTCTTT. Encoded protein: CASSWAAMNTEAFF. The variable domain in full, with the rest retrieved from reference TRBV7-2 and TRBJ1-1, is GAGVSQSPSNKVTEKGKDVELRCDPISGHTALYWYRQSLGQGLEFLIYFQGNSAPDKSGLPSDRFSAERTGGSVSTLTIQRTQQEDSAVYLCASSWAAMNTEAFFGQGTRLTVV.

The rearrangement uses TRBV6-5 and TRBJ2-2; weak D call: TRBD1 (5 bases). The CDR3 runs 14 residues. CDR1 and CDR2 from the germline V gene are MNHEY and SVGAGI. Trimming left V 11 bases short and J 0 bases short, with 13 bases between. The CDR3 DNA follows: TGTGCCGGATTTGACAGCGCGAACACCGGGGAGCTGTTTTTT. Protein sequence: CAGFDSANTGELFF.

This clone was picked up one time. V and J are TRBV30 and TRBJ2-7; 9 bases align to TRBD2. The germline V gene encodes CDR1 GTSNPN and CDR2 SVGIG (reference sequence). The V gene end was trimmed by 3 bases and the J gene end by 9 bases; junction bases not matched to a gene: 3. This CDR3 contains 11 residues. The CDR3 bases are TGTGCCTGGAGCGCGGGAGGGGGGCAGTACTTC. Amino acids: CAWSAGGGQYF.

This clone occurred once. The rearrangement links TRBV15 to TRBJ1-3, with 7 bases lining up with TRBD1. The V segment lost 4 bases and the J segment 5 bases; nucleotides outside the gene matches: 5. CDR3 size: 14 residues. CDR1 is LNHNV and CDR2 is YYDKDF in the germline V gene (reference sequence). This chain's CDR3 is CATSMEGGRNTIYF. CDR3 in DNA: TGTGCCACCAGCATGGAAGGGGGCAGAAACACCATATATTTT.

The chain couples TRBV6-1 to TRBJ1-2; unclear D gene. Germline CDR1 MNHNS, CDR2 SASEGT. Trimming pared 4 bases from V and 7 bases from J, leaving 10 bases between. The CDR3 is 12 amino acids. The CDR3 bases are TGTGCCAGCAGTGCGCGGCACTCTGGCTACACCTTC. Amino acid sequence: CASSARHSGYTF.

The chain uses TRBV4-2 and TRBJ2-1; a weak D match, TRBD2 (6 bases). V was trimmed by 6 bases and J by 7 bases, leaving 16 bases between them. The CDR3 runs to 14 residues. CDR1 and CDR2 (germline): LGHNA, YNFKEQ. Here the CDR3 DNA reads TGTGCCAGCAGGTCGCGGGACTTTTTGAATGAGCAGTTCTTC. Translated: CASRSRDFLNEQFF.

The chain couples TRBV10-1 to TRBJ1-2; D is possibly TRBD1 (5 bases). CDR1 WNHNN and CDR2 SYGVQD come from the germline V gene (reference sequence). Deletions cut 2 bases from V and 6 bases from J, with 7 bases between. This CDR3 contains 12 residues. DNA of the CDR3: TGCGCCAGCAGTGAGGGGGGGGATGGCTACACCTTC. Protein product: CASSEGGDGYTF.

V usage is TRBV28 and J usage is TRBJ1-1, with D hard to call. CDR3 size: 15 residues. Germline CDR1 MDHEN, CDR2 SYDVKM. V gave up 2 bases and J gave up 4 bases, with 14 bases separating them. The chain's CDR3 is CASSLTGRVGTEAFF. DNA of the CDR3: TGTGCCAGCAGTTTAACGGGGAGGGTGGGCACTGAAGCTTTCTTT.

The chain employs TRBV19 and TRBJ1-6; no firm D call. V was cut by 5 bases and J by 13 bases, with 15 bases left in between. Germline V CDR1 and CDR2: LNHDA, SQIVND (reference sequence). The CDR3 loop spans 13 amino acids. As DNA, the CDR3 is TGTGCCAGTAGTCCACAACACGTTCGTCCCCTCCACTTT. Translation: CASSPQHVRPLHF.

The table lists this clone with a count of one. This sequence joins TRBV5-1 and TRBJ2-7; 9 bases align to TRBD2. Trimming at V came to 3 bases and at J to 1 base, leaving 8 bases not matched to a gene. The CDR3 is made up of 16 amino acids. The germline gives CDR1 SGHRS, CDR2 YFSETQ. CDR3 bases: TGCGCCAGCAGCTCCGTGGCTAGCGGGGTATCCTACGAGCAGTACTTC. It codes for CASSSVASGVSYEQYF.